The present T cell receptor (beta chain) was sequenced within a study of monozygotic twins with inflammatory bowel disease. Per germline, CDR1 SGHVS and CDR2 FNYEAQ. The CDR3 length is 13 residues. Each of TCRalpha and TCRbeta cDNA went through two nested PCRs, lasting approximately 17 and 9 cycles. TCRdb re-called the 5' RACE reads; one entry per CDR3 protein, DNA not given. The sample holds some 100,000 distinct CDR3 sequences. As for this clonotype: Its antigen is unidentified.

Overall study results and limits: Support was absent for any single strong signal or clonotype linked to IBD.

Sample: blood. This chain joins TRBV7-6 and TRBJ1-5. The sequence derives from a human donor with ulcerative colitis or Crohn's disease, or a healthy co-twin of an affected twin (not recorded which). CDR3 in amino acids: CASSLLQNQPQHF.